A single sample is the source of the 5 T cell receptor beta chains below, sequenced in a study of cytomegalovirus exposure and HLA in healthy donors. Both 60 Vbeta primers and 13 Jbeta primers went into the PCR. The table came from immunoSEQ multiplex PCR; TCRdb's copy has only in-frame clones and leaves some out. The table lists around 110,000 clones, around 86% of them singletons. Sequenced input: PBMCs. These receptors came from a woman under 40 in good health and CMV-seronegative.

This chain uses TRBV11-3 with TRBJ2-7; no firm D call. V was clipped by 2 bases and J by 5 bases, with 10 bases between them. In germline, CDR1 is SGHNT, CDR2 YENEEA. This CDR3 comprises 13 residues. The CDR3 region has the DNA TGTGCCAGCAGCTTATATCTAGTCCACGAGCAGTACTTC. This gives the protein CASSLYLVHEQYF.

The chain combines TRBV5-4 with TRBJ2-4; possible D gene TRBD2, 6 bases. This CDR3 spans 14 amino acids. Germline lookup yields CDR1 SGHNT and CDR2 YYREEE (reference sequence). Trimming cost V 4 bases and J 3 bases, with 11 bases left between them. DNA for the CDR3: TGTGCCAGCAGCCCGGAGGGGCTCAAAAACATTCAGTACTTC. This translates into CASSPEGLKNIQYF.

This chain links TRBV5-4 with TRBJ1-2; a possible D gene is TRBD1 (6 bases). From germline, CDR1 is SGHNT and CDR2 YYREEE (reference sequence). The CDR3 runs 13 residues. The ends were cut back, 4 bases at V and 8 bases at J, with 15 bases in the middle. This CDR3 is CASSLKGGDGYTF. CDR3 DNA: TGTGCCAGCAGCCTAAAGGGGGGGGACGGCTACACCTTC. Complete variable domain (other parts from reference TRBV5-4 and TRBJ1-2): ETGVTQSPTHLIKTRGQQVTLRCSSQSGHNTVSWYQQALGQGPQFIFQYYREEENGRGNFPPRFSGLQFPNYSSELNVNALELDDSALYLCASSLKGGDGYTFGSGTRLTVV.

CDR3 region: CAWSSRVGQPQHF. For the CDR3, the DNA is TGTGCCTGGAGTTCCAGGGTCGGGCAGCCCCAGCATTTT. The rearrangement joins TRBV30 to TRBJ1-5; TRBD1 might be the D (5 bases). The CDR3 contains 13 residues. Between the trimmed V and J ends, which lost 2 bases and 7 bases, there was a span of 12 bases. Germline CDR1 is GTSNPN and CDR2 is SVGIG (reference sequence).

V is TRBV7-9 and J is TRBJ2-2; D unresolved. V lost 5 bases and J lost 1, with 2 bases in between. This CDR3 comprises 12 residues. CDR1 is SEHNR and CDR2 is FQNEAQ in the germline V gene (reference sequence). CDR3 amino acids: CASSLNTGELFF. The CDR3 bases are TGTGCCAGCAGCCTGAACACCGGGGAGCTGTTTTTT.